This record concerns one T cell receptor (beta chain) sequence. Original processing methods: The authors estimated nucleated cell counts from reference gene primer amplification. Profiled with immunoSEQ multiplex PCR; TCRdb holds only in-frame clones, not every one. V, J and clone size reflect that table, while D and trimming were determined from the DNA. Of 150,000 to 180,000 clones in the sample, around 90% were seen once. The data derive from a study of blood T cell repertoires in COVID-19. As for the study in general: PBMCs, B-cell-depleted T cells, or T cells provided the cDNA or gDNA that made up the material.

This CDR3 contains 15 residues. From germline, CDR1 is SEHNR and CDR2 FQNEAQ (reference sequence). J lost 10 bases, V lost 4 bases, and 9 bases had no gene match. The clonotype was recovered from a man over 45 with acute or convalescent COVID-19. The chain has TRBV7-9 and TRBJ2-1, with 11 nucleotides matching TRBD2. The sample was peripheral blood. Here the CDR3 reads CASSYSGRALSEQFF. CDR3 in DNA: TGTGCCAGCAGCTATAGCGGGAGGGCCTTGAGCGAGCAGTTCTTC.